Listed here are 4 T cell receptor beta chains from one sample, sequenced in a study of identical twins. TCRdb analysed the 5' RACE reads with MiXCR anew, one entry per CDR3 protein. There are 450,000 to 500,000 distinct CDR3 sequences in the sample; 13% to 15% occur only once, and more than 0.8% lies in the top ten. These data were also filed under a second study, of yellow fever vaccine responses in identical twins.

Sequencing input: CD4+ T cells sorted from blood. The receptors shown here come from a woman aged 18-35 years in good health.

This clonotype occurred a few times. This chain links TRBV24-1 with TRBJ2-1; perhaps TRBD1 as D (6 bases). CDR1 is KGHDR, CDR2 SFDVKD, per germline. The CDR3 sequence is 13 residues long. V was trimmed by 0 bases and J by 10 bases, leaving 9 bases between them. CDR3: CATSDLFGTEQFF. CDR3 DNA: TGTGCCACCAGTGATTTGTTCGGGACAGAGCAGTTCTTC.

This clonotype has a handful of counts. This rearrangement joins TRBV29-1 to TRBJ2-3; tentatively, D is TRBD2 (5 bases). The germline CDR1 and CDR2 sequences are SQVTM and ANQGSEA. V lost 3 bases, J lost 1 base, and 11 bases lay in between. The CDR3 covers 14 residues. The CDR3 spells CSVDGPGGTDTQYF. In DNA form, the CDR3 reads TGCAGCGTTGATGGTCCCGGGGGCACAGATACGCAGTATTTT.

The chain recombines TRBV11-2 with TRBJ2-2; TRBD2 might be the D (6 bases). From germline, CDR1 is SGHAT and CDR2 FQNNGV. The CDR3 extends over 16 amino acids. The V end was cut by 3 bases, the J end by 0 bases, with 11 bases between. CDR3 amino acids: CASSFVGGPNTGELFF. In nucleotides, the CDR3 is TGTGCCAGCAGCTTCGTGGGGGGACCGAACACCGGGGAGCTGTTTTTT.

This clonotype was seen a few times. This sequence joins TRBV5-6 and TRBJ2-1; D is possibly TRBD2 (6 bases). V was clipped by 10 bases and J by 4 bases, with 21 bases between them. Germline V gives CDR1 SGHDT, CDR2 YYEEEE. The CDR3 is 15 residues long. The CDR3 sequence: CAGGTLISKYNEQFF. The DNA for the CDR3 is TGTGCCGGCGGGACTTTAATTTCTAAGTACAATGAGCAGTTCTTC.